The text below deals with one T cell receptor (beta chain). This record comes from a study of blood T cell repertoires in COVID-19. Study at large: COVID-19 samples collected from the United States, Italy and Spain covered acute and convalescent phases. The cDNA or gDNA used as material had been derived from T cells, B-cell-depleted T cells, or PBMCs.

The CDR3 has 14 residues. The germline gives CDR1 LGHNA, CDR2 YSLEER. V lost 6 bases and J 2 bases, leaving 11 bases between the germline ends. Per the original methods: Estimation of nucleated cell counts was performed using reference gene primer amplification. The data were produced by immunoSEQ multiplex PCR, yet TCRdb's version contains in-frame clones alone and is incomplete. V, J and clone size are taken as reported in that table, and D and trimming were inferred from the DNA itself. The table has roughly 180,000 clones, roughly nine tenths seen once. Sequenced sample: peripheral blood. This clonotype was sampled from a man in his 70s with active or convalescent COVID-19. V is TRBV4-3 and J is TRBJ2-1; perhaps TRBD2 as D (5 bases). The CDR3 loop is CASRAGLTYNEQFF. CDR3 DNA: TGCGCCAGCAGGGCGGGTCTTACCTACAATGAGCAGTTCTTC.